Below, one T cell receptor (beta chain) is given with its context. Its antigen remains unidentified. The CDR3 length is 13 residues. The V and J ends lost 6 bases and 3 bases respectively, with 9 bases between them. Germline loops: CDR1 LNHDA, CDR2 SQIVND (reference sequence). The data originate from a study of T cells in localized non-small cell lung cancer. Whole-study results and caveats: The study linked higher blood T cell density to longer overall survival. Across samples, adjacent lung featured a median around 55 of the top 100 tumor clones. Uninvolved adjacent lung showed the highest T cell clonality, exceeding tumor. Heterogeneity is still possible, as just one tumor region was sequenced.

Some clones are missing from TCRdb's copy, which holds only in-frame ones; the method was immunoSEQ multiplex PCR. The repertoire has about 33,000 clones, just over 85% of them found once; the top ten carry 4% to 4.5%. This receptor was taken from a male donor at least 60 years old with stage III lung adenocarcinoma. The sequencing used peripheral blood, collected before any cancer treatment. This chain joins TRBV19 and TRBJ2-4; no definite D call. CDR3 nucleotides: TGTGCCAGTAGCGTCGACGGCAAAAACATTCAGTACTTC. This codes for CASSVDGKNIQYF.